The T cell receptor (beta chain) described here comes from a study of cytomegalovirus exposure and HLA in healthy donors. Findings and limits, study-wide: Donors were assumed by presence/absence analyses to have roughly uniform sequencing depth. Common viral pathogens seemed, in a later analysis, to connect with several of the most significant clusters.

Trimming shortened V by 4 bases and J by 6 bases, and 14 bases separated the two germline ends. CDR1 and CDR2 (germline): SGHRS, YFSETQ. This CDR3 is built from 14 residues. In regard to this clone: The target antigen is unknown.

Both 60 Vbeta primers and 13 Jbeta primers went into the PCR. Profiling relied on immunoSEQ multiplex PCR, and the TCRdb table lists in-frame clones only, not all of them. The sample includes around 190,000 clones, around 79% of them seen just once. Material for sequencing was PBMCs. The sequence derives from a woman in her 30s in good health and CMV-seropositive. The rearrangement uses TRBV5-1 and TRBJ2-1, with D possibly being TRBD1 (5 bases). The CDR3 reads CASSPTDRINEQFF. In DNA form, the CDR3 reads TGCGCCAGCAGCCCCACTGACAGAATCAATGAGCAGTTCTTC.